These T cell receptor beta chains were read from a single sample in a study of T cells expressing NK-cell markers. One entry per CDR3 protein, without DNA, is what TCRdb gives after re-calling the 5' RACE reads. The repertoire table contains some 460,000 distinct CDR3 sequences. The sample was blood T cells: a sorted CD56 or NKG2C T cell subset, CD4+ or CD8+ T cells, or bulk PBMC T cells (not recorded which). These receptors came from a woman between 50 and 59 years old in good health. Each CDR3 is given with its conserved first and last residue.

j_gene	v_gene	CDR3aa
TRBJ1-3	TRBV6-2/TRBV6-3	CASKERISGNTIYF
TRBJ2-3	TRBV11-2	CASRWVQGPSTDTQYF
TRBJ2-1	TRBV4-1	CASSQDSGGRSSYNEQFF
TRBJ2-5	TRBV5-1	CASSLVGTFQETQYF
TRBJ1-1	TRBV5-1	CASSLGAAGGTTEAFF
TRBJ2-5	TRBV5-1	CASSEGTSGRGETQYF
TRBJ2-1	TRBV5-1	CASSAGLAGGPGTYNEQFF
TRBJ1-2	TRBV6-5	CAALDFFPGDYGYTF
TRBJ2-1	TRBV7-2	CASRHYVWGSGSLNNEQFF
TRBJ2-5	TRBV13	CASSWTQQETQYF
TRBJ2-1	TRBV3-1	CASSEPGQLYNEQFF
TRBJ2-3	TRBV24-1	CATSDRYVRGEVTDTQYF
TRBJ2-1	TRBV11-2	CASSSVPTARYNEQFF
TRBJ2-5	TRBV24-1	CATSEPQGAGETQYF
TRBJ2-3	TRBV29-1	CSVAEGGVNTDTQYF
TRBJ2-5	TRBV27	CASSESPGLWGRETQYF
TRBJ2-1	TRBV12-5	CASGLVVGSGTYNEQFF
TRBJ2-5	TRBV10-1	CASSRDQQETQYF
TRBJ2-7	TRBV20-1	CSASDSGTGSPYEQYF
TRBJ2-4	TRBV5-1	CASSLVLGQKNIQYF
TRBJ2-1	TRBV11-1	CASSVGLLFGEQFF
TRBJ2-1	TRBV12-3/TRBV12-4	CASSPYSGGYNEQFF
TRBJ2-5	TRBV15	CATSRESGLSETQYF
TRBJ2-3	TRBV3-1	CASSHSGRKGDTQYF
TRBJ2-2	TRBV11-1	CASSARTTGELFF
TRBJ2-1	TRBV6-6	CASSFSGLAYNEQFF
TRBJ1-2	TRBV14	CASSQVGTENYGYTF
TRBJ2-5	TRBV6-5	CATSRVAGGPETQYF
TRBJ1-1	TRBV24-1	CATSDPLQGAGAFF
TRBJ2-5	TRBV20-1	CSARQTGTGEAQYF
TRBJ2-3	TRBV20-1	CSAREMRITQYF
TRBJ1-2	TRBV3-1	CASSQDWRQGDYGYTF
TRBJ1-1	TRBV6-5	CASNKPGTNTEAFF